This T cell receptor (beta chain) emerged from a study of cytomegalovirus exposure and HLA in healthy donors. Notes on the study in general: Rare sequences made up most TCRs, while some public TCRs were found in many donors. According to a subsequent analysis, TCR clusters from the first cohort were inclined to appear together in the roughly 110 validation repertoires. In vitro testing confirmed three CMV-associated chains as specific for CMV antigens. As was reported, the classifier diagnosed cytomegalovirus status with high specificity and sensitivity.

Some clones are missing from TCRdb's copy, which holds only in-frame ones; the method was immunoSEQ multiplex PCR. The data show hundreds of thousands of clones, roughly 89% seen once. As to this clone: The antigen remains unidentified.

Germline-derived CDR1 and CDR2 are MNHEY and SMNVEV (reference sequence). V was clipped by 4 bases and J by 5 bases, with 17 bases between them. The CDR3 loop spans 15 amino acids. Material: PBMCs. The V and J genes are TRBV27 and TRBJ2-5; tentative D call: TRBD1 (5 bases). This sequence originates from a young woman in good health and CMV-seronegative. The CDR3, as DNA: TGTGCCAGCAGTTCAAGGACACAAGTGAGGGAGACCCAGTACTTC. Translation: CASSSRTQVRETQYF.